What follows are 17 T cell receptor beta chains derived from one specimen sequenced in a study of circulating and synovial CD4+ cells in juvenile arthritis. Sequenced by immunoSEQ multiplex PCR; TCRdb stores in-frame clones only, minus some. The sample includes approximately 16,000 clones, roughly 89% of them seen just once. Sequenced material: CD4+ T cells from blood. Receptors originate from a human donor with juvenile idiopathic arthritis.

Comments on this clone: An end of the junction differs from the germline gene, which may be a read error. Written as DNA, the CDR3 is TGTGCCAGCAGCTTCCCGGGACAGGGGGGATTGGTTTACGGGCAGTACTTC. It translates to CASSFPGQGGLVYGQYF. J is TRBJ2-7 and V is TRBV5-4, with 11 bases fitting TRBD1. Germline values: CDR1 SGHNT, CDR2 YYREEE (reference sequence). This CDR3 is 17 amino acids long.

This chain connects TRBV30 to TRBJ2-1, with TRBD2 identical over 12 bases. Germline values: CDR1 GTSNPN, CDR2 SVGIG (reference sequence). The CDR3 is made up of 14 amino acids. Trimming removed 2 bases from V and 5 bases from J; junction bases left unmatched: 1. The CDR3 is CAWSRLAGDNEQFF. The CDR3 nucleotides are TGTGCCTGGAGTAGACTAGCGGGGGACAATGAGCAGTTCTTC.

This chain's CDR3 is CASSWWTGVDTEAFF. CDR3 DNA sequence: TGTGCCAGCAGCTGGTGGACAGGGGTTGACACTGAAGCTTTCTTT. The chain employs TRBV5-4 and TRBJ1-1; 9 nucleotides agree with TRBD1. This CDR3 contains 15 residues. The J segment lost 3 bases and the V segment lost 3 bases, leaving 6 bases of the junction unmatched. The germline V gene encodes CDR1 SGHNT and CDR2 YYREEE (reference sequence).

For this clone: Its ends do not fully match the called genes, so a read error is possible. Other DNA sequences in this sample translate to the same CDR3. The rearrangement joins TRBV25-1 to TRBJ1-6, with D perhaps matching TRBD1 (5 bases). The length of the CDR3 is 13 residues. In germline, CDR1 is MGHDK, CDR2 SYGVNS. The CDR3 loop is CASSGTGNSPLHF. In DNA, the CDR3 is TGTGCCAGCAGTGGAACAGGCAATTCCCCCCTCCACTTT.

The V and J genes are TRBV7-2 and TRBJ2-7; 10 positions agree with TRBD2. V shed 4 bases, J shed 7 bases, and the junction held 7 bases outside the gene matches. Germline V gives CDR1 SGHTA, CDR2 FQGNSA. The CDR3 consists of 14 residues. CDR3 nucleotides: TGTGCCAGCAGCTCCAGCGGGGGGGCTTGGGAGCAGTACTTC. Protein product: CASSSSGGAWEQYF.

This clone was detected only a few times. The chain carries TRBV7-9 and TRBJ1-3; D not certain. V gave up 5 bases and J gave up 13 bases, with 12 bases separating them. The length of the CDR3 is 11 residues. Germline V gene lookup returns CDR1 SEHNR and CDR2 FQNEAQ (reference sequence). CDR3 amino acids: CASSHEGGIYF. CDR3 sequence (DNA): TGTGCCAGCAGCCATGAGGGCGGGATATATTTT.

Concerning this clone itself: The junction differs from germline at one of its ends, possibly a read error. Other DNA sequences of this sample code for an identical CDR3. The CDR3 DNA reads as TGTGCCAGCAGCCGCGCGACAGGGAGTCCGAATTCCCCCCTCCACTTT. Encoded protein: CASSRATGSPNSPLHF. The chain couples TRBV7-2 to TRBJ1-6, with 7 bases matching TRBD1. This CDR3 is 16 amino acids long. Germline V gene data show CDR1 as SGHTA and CDR2 as FQGNSA.

V usage is TRBV2 and J usage is TRBJ1-5; D ambiguous. CDR1 is SNHLY and CDR2 is FYNNEI in the germline V gene. Trimming removed 4 bases at V and 2 bases at J, with 12 bases between. The CDR3 is 15 amino acids. CDR3 in amino acids: CASSVRGIGNQPQHF. As DNA, the CDR3 is TGTGCCAGCAGTGTTCGGGGAATCGGCAATCAGCCCCAGCATTTT.

CDR3 nucleotides: TGTGCCAGCAGCCAAGAGGGGACAGGCCCTCGACCTGGGAACTATGGCTACACCTTC. Protein: CASSQEGTGPRPGNYGYTF. The V gene is TRBV14, the J gene TRBJ1-2, with 8 positions matching TRBD1. Germline trimming cut 0 bases from V and 2 bases from J; bases unmatched to any gene: 14. The germline V gene has CDR1 SGHDN and CDR2 FVKESK. This CDR3 has 19 residues.

This chain connects TRBV5-1 to TRBJ2-1; TRBD2 aligns across 7 bases. Trimming took 0 bases from V and 5 from J; bases not matched to a gene: 8. CDR3 length equals 16 residues. The germline V gene encodes CDR1 SGHRS and CDR2 YFSETQ. The CDR3 sequence: CASSLVPRENHNEQFF. The CDR3 bases are TGCGCCAGCAGCTTGGTTCCGCGGGAGAACCACAATGAGCAGTTCTTC.

The rearrangement links TRBV30 to TRBJ2-7; TRBD1 aligns across 10 bases. Germline trimming cut 4 bases from V and 6 bases from J; bases unmatched to any gene: 9. Germline CDR1 and CDR2: GTSNPN and SVGIG (reference sequence). The CDR3 is 14 amino acids. The CDR3 nucleotides read TGTGCCTGGAACCCCGGGACAGGGGATCTCGAGCAGTACTTC. Its protein product is CAWNPGTGDLEQYF.

The chain has TRBV11-3 and TRBJ2-3; 7 bases are shared with TRBD2. V was pared by 1 base and J by 5 bases, with 6 bases of the junction left unmatched. The CDR3 sequence is 15 residues long. Germline V CDR1 and CDR2: SGHNT, YENEEA. The CDR3 coding sequence is TGTGCCAGCAGCTTAGGGCTAGCGGAGGGAGATACGCAGTATTTT. Protein product: CASSLGLAEGDTQYF.

This rearrangement joins TRBV11-3 to TRBJ2-1, with 7 bases matching TRBD2. In germline, CDR1 is SGHNT, CDR2 YENEEA. The V and J ends lost 5 bases and 0 bases, in that order; junction bases with no gene match: 4. The CDR3 is 15 amino acids. Here the CDR3 reads CASSAERGSYNEQFF. In nucleotides, the CDR3 is TGTGCCAGCAGCGCCGAGCGGGGCTCCTACAATGAGCAGTTCTTC.

The chain links TRBV9 to TRBJ1-2, with D perhaps TRBD1 (5 bases). The CDR3 contains 15 residues. The V gene's germline CDR1 is SGDLS and CDR2 YYNGEE. V dropped 0 bases and J dropped 0 bases, with 9 bases sitting between them. The CDR3 loop reads CASSVDQGTNYGYTF. The CDR3 region has the DNA TGTGCCAGCAGCGTAGACCAGGGTACTAACTATGGCTACACCTTC.

CDR3 sequence (DNA): TGTGCCAGCAGTGAAGTGGGGCCAGATACGCAGTATTTT. This gives the protein CASSEVGPDTQYF. This chain links TRBV6-1 with TRBJ2-3; maybe TRBD1 (5 bases). CDR3 size: 13 residues. V was cut by 1 base and J by 4 bases, with 6 bases left in between. Germline assignment: CDR1 MNHNS and CDR2 SASEGT.

The chain carries TRBV6-1 and TRBJ2-4; 11 bases map to TRBD1. Germline CDR1 MNHNS, CDR2 SASEGT. The J segment lost 7 bases and the V segment lost 1 base, leaving 12 bases of the junction unmatched. This CDR3 has 18 amino acids. The CDR3 sequence: CASSEGWTGGENRNIQYF. The CDR3 nucleotides are TGTGCCAGCAGTGAAGGCTGGACAGGGGGCGAAAATCGGAACATTCAGTACTTC.

V usage is TRBV7-3 and J usage is TRBJ2-2; D is perhaps TRBD2 (5 bases). Looked up from germline, CDR1 is SGHTA and CDR2 is FQGTGA. The CDR3 contains 13 residues. Trimming removed 5 bases from V and 7 bases from J, with 11 bases in between. In nucleotides, the CDR3 is TGTGCCAGCAGCCAATCGGGGTTCGGGGAGCTGTTTTTT. Protein: CASSQSGFGELFF.